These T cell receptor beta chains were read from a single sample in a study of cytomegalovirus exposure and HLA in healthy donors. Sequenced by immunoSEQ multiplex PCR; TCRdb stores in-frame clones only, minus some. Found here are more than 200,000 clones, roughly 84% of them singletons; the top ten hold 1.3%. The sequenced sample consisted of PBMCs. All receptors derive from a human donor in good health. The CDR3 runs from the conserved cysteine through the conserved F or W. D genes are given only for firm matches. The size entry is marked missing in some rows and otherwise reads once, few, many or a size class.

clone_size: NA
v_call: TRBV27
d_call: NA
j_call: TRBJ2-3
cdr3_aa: CASSLGRAGTQYF
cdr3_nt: TGTGCCAGCAGTTTAGGTCGGGCGGGTACGCAGTATTTT

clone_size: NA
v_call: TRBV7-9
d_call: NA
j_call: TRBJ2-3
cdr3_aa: CASSFRLFRLDTDTQYF
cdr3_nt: TGTGCCAGCAGCTTTCGTCTATTCAGACTAGACACAGATACGCAGTATTTT

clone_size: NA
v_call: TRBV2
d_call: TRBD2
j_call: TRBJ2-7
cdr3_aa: CASSESGRTEQYF
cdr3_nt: TGTGCCAGCAGCGAGAGCGGGAGAACCGAGCAGTACTTC

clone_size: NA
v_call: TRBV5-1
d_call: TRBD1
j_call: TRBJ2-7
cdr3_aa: CASSLDDRGREQYF
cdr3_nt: TGCGCCAGCAGCTTGGACGACAGGGGACGCGAGCAGTACTTC

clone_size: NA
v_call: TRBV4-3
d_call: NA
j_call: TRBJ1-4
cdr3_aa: CASSQERVAGKLFF
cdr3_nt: TGCGCCAGCAGCCAAGAGCGGGTTGCGGGAAAACTGTTTTTT

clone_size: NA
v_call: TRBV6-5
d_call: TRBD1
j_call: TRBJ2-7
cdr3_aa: CASSYGDRGTYEQYF
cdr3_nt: TGTGCCAGCAGTTACGGTGACAGGGGGACCTACGAGCAGTACTTC

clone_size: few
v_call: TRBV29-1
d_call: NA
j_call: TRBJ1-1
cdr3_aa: CSVERGRGTEAFF
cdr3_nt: TGCAGCGTTGAGAGGGGCCGGGGGACTGAAGCTTTCTTT

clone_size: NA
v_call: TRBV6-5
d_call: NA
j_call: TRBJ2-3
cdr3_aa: CASSYRQYSTDTQYF
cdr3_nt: TGTGCCAGCAGTTATAGACAGTACTCCACAGATACGCAGTATTTT

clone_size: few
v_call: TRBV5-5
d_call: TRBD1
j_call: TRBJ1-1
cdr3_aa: CASSLTKTGAGTEAFF
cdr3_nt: TGTGCCAGCAGCTTGACAAAGACAGGGGCGGGGACTGAAGCTTTCTTT

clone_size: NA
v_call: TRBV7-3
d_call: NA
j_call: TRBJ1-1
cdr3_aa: CASSQGTMNTEAFF
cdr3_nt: TGTGCCAGCAGTCAGGGGACTATGAACACTGAAGCTTTCTTT